A single sample is the source of the 4 T cell receptor beta chains below, sequenced in a study of blood T cell repertoires in COVID-19. The table came from immunoSEQ multiplex PCR; TCRdb's copy has only in-frame clones and leaves some out. This table has 90,000 to 150,000 clones, roughly nine tenths appearing once. Sequenced: peripheral blood. These receptors were obtained from a man aged 65 to 79 with active or convalescent COVID-19.

J is TRBJ2-2 and V is TRBV5-6; TRBD1 might be the D (6 bases). The CDR3 sequence is 18 residues long. V lost 3 bases and J lost 6, with 24 bases in between. In germline, CDR1 is SGHDT, CDR2 YYEEEE. CDR3 nucleotides: TGTGCCAGCAGCTCACTTGTAGGGGTGGGGGCCCGACCCGGGGAGCTGTTTTTT. This sequence encodes CASSSLVGVGARPGELFF.

The rearrangement joins TRBV10-1 to TRBJ2-5; D may be TRBD1 (6 bases). There are 15 residues in the CDR3. V was cut by 0 bases and J by 1 base, with 9 bases left in between. From germline, CDR1 is WNHNN and CDR2 SYGVQD (reference sequence). The CDR3 sequence is CASSESKGGQETQYF. DNA of the CDR3: TGCGCCAGCAGTGAGTCGAAAGGGGGCCAAGAGACCCAGTACTTC.

The chain employs TRBV7-8 and TRBJ1-5; tentative D call: TRBD1 (6 bases). Trimming removed 1 base from V and 7 bases from J, with 17 bases in between. The CDR3 runs 16 residues. Germline loops: CDR1 SGHVS, CDR2 FQNEAQ. The DNA of the CDR3 is TGTGCCAGCAGCTTAGGGGGGGGGCAGGACGGCCAGCCCCAGCATTTT. This gives the protein CASSLGGGQDGQPQHF.

A word on this clone: The same CDR3 also results from other DNA sequences found in this sample. V usage is TRBV2 and J usage is TRBJ1-1, with 7 nucleotides matching TRBD1. The CDR3 has 14 amino acids. Per germline, CDR1 SNHLY and CDR2 FYNNEI. Germline trimming cut 6 bases from V and 0 bases from J; bases unmatched to any gene: 4. The CDR3 nucleotides are TGTGCCAGCAGGTACAGGGGCCTGAACACTGAAGCTTTCTTT. Its translation: CASRYRGLNTEAFF. Full variable domain (rest looked up from reference TRBV2 and TRBJ1-1): EPEVTQTPSHQVTQMGQEVILRCVPISNHLYFYWYRQILGQKVEFLVSFYNNEISEKSEIFDDQFSVERPDGSNFTLKIRSTKLEDSAMYFCASRYRGLNTEAFFGQGTRLTVV.